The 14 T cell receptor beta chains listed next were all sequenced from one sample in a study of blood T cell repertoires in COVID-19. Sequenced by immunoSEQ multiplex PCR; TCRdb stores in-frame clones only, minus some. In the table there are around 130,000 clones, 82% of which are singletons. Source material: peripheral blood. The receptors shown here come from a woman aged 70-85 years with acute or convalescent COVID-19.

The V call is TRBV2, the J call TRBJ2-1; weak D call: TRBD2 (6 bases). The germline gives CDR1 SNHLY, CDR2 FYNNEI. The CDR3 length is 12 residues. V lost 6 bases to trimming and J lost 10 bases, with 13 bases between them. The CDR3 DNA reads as TGTGCCAGCAGATGGGGGGTGGGAGAGCAGTTCTTC. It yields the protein CASRWGVGEQFF.

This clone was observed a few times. CDR3 sequence (DNA): TGTGCCAGTACCACTGCGGGGGAGGGATTCAATCAGCCCCAGCATTTT. Protein product: CASTTAGEGFNQPQHF. The chain uses TRBV19 and TRBJ1-5; a weak D match, TRBD1 (5 bases). V shed 7 bases and J shed 3 bases, with 19 bases lying between them. This CDR3 is built from 16 residues. Germline-derived CDR1 and CDR2 are LNHDA and SQIVND (reference sequence).

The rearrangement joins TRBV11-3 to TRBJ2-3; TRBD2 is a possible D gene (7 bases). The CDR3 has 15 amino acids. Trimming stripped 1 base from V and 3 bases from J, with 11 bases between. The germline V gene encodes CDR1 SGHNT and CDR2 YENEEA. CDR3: CASSLGGRGTDTQYF. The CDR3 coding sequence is TGTGCCAGCAGCTTAGGGGGGCGGGGGACAGATACGCAGTATTTT.

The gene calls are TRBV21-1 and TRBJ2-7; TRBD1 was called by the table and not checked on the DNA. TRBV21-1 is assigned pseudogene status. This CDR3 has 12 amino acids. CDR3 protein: CASFAGEYEQYF. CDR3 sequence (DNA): TGTGCCAGCTTCGCAGGGGAGTACGAGCAGTACTTC.

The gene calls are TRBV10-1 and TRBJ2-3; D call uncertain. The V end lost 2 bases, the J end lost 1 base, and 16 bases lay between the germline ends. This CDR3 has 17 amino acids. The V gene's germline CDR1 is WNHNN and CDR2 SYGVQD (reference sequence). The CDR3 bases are TGCGCCAGCAGTGAGCCCAGAATTGGTAAAGGCACAGATACGCAGTATTTT. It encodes CASSEPRIGKGTDTQYF.

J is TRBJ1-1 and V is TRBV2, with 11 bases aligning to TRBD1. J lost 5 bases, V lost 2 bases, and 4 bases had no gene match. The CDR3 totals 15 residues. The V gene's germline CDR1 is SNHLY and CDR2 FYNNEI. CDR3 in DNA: TGTGCCAGCAGTGAACAGGGACAGGGGGGGACTGAAGCTTTCTTT. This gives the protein CASSEQGQGGTEAFF.

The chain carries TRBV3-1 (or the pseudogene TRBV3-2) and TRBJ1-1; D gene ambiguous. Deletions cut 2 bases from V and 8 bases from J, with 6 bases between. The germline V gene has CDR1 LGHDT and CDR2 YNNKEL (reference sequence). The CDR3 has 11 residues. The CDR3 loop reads CASSQSGEAFF. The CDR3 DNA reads TGTGCCAGCAGCCAATCTGGCGAAGCTTTCTTT.

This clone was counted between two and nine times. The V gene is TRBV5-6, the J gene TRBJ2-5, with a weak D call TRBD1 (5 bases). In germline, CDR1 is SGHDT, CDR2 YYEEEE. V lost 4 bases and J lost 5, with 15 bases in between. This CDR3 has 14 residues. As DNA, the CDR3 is TGTGCCAGCAGCGGAAGACAGTTGAAGGAGACCCAGTACTTC. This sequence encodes CASSGRQLKETQYF.

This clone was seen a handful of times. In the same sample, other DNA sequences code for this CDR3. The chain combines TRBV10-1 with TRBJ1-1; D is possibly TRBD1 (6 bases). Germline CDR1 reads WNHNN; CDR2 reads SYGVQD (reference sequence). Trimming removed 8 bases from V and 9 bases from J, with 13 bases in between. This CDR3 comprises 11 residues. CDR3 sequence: CASSEGGQAFF. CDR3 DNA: TGCGCCAGCTCGGAGGGGGGGCAAGCTTTCTTT.

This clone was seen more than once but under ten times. The CDR3 bases are TGTGCCAGCAGCTTAGGATCAACCCGAAGCGGGGGGGCACCAGATACGCAGTATTTT. This encodes CASSLGSTRSGGAPDTQYF. The gene calls are TRBV11-3 and TRBJ2-3, with 10 bases identical to TRBD2. CDR1 and CDR2 (germline): SGHNT, YENEEA. V was clipped by 1 base and J by 4 bases; unmatched bases: 14. This CDR3 has 19 amino acids.

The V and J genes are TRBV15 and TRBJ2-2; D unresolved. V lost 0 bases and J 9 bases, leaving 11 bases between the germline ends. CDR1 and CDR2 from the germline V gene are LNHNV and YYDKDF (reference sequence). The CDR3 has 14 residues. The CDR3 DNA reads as TGTGCCACCAGCAGAGACCGGTCGTCGAGGGAGCTGTTTTTT. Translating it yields CATSRDRSSRELFF.

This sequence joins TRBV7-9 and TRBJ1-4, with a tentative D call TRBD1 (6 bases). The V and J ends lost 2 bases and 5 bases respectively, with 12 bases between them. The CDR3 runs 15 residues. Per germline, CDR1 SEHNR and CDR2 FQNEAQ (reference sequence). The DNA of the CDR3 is TGTGCCAGCAGCTTACTGAACAGGGAGAATGAAAAACTGTTTTTT. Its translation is CASSLLNRENEKLFF.

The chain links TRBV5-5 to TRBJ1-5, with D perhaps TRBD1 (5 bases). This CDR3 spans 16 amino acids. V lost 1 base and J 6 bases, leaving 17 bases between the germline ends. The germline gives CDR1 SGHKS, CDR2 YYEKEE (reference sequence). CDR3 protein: CASSLIWGDLGQPQHF. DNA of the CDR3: TGTGCCAGCAGCTTGATTTGGGGGGACTTGGGTCAGCCCCAGCATTTT.

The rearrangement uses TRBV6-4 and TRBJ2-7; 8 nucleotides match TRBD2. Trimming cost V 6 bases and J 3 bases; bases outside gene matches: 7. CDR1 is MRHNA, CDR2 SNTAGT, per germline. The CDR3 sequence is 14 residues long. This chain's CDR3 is CASRGAGEFYEQYV. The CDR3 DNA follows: TGTGCCAGCAGAGGAGCGGGGGAATTCTACGAGCAGTACGTC.